This TCR beta chain was found in a study of T cells in Graves' hyperthyroidism and ophthalmopathy. Study-wide findings and caveats: A 13 V-J signature model discriminated ophthalmopathy versus stable hyperthyroidism.

This clonotype appeared many times. What it recognizes is unknown. Graves' hyperthyroidism was deemed stable given no ophthalmopathy progression within 18 months. PBMCs were derived from 9.5 to 10 ml fresh peripheral blood. V gave up 3 bases and J gave up 5 bases; unmatched junction bases: 1. The germline V gene has CDR1 DFQATT and CDR2 SNEGSKA (reference sequence). CDR3 size: 13 residues. Amplified regions were TCR beta CDR3 sequences from RNA transcripts. Researchers ran a first-round RT-PCR on the TCR CDR3 using the HTBI primer set. MiXCR, run by TCRdb on the multiplex PCR reads, gives a single entry per CDR3 protein. The sample holds more than 300,000 distinct CDR3 sequences, about 15% seen once.

The chain is built from TRBV20-1 and TRBJ2-1; 10 bases match TRBD2. The sequenced sample consisted of blood. The source is a woman aged 55-70 years with Graves' hyperthyroidism. The CDR3 coding sequence is TGCAGTGCTAGCACTAGCGGGAACAATGAGCAGTTCTTC. Its protein product is CSASTSGNNEQFF.